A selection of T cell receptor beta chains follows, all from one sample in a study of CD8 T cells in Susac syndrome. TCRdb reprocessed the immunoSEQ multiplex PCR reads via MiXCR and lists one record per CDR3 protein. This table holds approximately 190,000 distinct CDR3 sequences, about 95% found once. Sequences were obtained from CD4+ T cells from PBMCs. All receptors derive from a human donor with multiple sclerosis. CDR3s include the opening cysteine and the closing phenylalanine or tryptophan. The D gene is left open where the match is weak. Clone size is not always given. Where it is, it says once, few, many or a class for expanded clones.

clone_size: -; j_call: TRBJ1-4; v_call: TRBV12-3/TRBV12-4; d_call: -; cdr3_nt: TGTGCCAGCAGTCTGGGAGCGAGTCGAGAAAAACTGTTTTTT; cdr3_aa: CASSLGASREKLFF
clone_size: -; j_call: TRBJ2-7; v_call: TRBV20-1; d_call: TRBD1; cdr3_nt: TGCAGTGCTAGAGCGGTTGATTGGGACAGGGGTGACGAGCAGTACTTC; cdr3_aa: CSARAVDWDRGDEQYF
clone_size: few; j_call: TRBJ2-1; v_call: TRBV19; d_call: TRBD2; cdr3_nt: TGTGCCAGTAGTTTGGGACTAGCGCCCTACAATGAGCAGTTCTTC; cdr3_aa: CASSLGLAPYNEQFF
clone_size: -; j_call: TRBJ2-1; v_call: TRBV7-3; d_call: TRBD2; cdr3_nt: TGTGCCAGCAGCCCTGGGACTAGCTGTCACTCCTACAATGAGCAGTTCTTC; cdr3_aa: CASSPGTSCHSYNEQFF
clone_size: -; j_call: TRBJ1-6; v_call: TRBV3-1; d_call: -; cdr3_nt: TGTGCCAGCAGCCTCACAGTCTCATATCCCCTCCACTTT; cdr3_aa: CASSLTVSYPLHF
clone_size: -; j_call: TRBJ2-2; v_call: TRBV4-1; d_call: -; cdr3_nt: TGCGCCAGCAGCCAAGGGGTGGACGGGGCGAGGACCGGGGAGCTGTTTTTT; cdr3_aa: CASSQGVDGARTGELFF
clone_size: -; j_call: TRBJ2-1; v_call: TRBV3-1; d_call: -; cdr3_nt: TGTGCCAGCAGCCGTAGGCGGGACTCCTACAATGAGCAGTTCTTC; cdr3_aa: CASSRRRDSYNEQFF
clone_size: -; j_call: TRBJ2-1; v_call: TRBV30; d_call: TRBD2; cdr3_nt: TGTGCCTGTACGGGACTAGCGGGAGCCCCCTACAATGAGCAGTTCTTC; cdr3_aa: CACTGLAGAPYNEQFF
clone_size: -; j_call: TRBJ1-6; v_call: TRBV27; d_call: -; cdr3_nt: TGTGCCAGCCATTCGCTAGGGGCAAATTCACCCCTCCACTTT; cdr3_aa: CASHSLGANSPLHF
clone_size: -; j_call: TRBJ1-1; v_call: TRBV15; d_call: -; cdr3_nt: TGTGCCACCAGCAGAGATAGCGCTGAAGCTTTCTTT; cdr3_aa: CATSRDSAEAFF
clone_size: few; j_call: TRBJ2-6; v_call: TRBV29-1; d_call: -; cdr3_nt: TGCAGCGTTGGACAGAGCTCTGGGGCCAACGTCCTGACTTTC; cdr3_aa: CSVGQSSGANVLTF
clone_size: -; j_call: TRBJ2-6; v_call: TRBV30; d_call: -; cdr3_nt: TGTGCCTGGAGTGTATTGGGCTCTGGGGCCAACGTCCTGACTTTC; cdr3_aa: CAWSVLGSGANVLTF
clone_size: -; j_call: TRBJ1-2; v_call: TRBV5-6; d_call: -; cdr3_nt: TGTGCCAGCAGTTCTGGGGGGTTGGATGGCTACACCTTC; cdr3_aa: CASSSGGLDGYTF
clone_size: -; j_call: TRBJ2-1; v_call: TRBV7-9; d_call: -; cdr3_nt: TGTGCCAGCAGCGTGGGGCCGTACAGGGTTTTAGGATACAATGAGCAGTTCTTC; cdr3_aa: CASSVGPYRVLGYNEQFF
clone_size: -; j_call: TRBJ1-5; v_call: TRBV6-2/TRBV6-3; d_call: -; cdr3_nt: TGTGCCAGCAGAAGCCACCTCACTCAGCCCCAGCATTTT; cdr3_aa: CASRSHLTQPQHF
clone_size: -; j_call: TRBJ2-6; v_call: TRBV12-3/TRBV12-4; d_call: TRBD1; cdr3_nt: TGTGCCAGCAGTTCGTGGACAGGGGCTGGGGCCAACGTCCTGACTTTC; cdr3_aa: CASSSWTGAGANVLTF
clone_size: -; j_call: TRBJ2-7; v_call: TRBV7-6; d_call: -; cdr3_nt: TGTGCCAGCAGCTTAGCGGACAGACAATACGAGCAGTACTTC; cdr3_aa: CASSLADRQYEQYF
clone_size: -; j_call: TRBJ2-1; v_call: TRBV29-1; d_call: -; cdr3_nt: TGCAGCGTTGTATGGGCTAGCGCATACAATGAGCAGTTCTTC; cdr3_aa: CSVVWASAYNEQFF
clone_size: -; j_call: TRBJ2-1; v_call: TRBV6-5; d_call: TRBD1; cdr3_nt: TGTGCCAGCAGATTCGACAGGGGGCAACGTGAGCAGTTCTTC; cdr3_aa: CASRFDRGQREQFF
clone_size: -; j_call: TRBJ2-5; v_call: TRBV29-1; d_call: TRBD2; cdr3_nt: TGCAGCGTTGCTACGAGAGCGGGGCTGGTCTGGGAGACCCAGTACTTC; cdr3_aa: CSVATRAGLVWETQYF
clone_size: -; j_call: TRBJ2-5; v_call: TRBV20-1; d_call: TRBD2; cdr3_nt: TGCAGTGCTAGAGGGGAGGGGAGTGGGCAAGAGACCCAGTACTTC; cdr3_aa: CSARGEGSGQETQYF
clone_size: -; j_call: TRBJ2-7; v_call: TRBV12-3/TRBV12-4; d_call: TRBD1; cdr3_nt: TGTGCCAGCGGGTTAGGGGGCGGATACGAGCAGTACTTC; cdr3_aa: CASGLGGGYEQYF
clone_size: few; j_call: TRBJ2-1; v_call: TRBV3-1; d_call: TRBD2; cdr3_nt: TGTGCCAGCAGCCAAGGGACTAGCGGTAACAATGAGCAGTTCTTC; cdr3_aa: CASSQGTSGNNEQFF
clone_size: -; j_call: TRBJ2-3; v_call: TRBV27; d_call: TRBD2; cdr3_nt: TGTGCCAGCCGACTAGCGGGAGCTGTAAAAGATACGCAGTATTTT; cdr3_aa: CASRLAGAVKDTQYF
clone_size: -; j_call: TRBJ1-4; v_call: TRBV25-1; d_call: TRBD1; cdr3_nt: TGTGCCAGCAGTGCTAGACAGGGCGTGGAAAAACTGTTTTTT; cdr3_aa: CASSARQGVEKLFF
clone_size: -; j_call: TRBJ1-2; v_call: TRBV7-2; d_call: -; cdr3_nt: TGTGCCAGCAGCTTATCTCGGCAGACCTCTAACTATGGCTACACCTTC; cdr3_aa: CASSLSRQTSNYGYTF
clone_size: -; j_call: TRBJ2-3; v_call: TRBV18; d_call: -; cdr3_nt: TGTGCCAGCTCACCAGGAAGGGGTCGAGATACGCAGTATTTT; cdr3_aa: CASSPGRGRDTQYF
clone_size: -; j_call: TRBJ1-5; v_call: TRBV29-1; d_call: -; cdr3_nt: TGCAGCGTTGGTGTATCATCAAAACAGCCCCAGCATTTT; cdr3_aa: CSVGVSSKQPQHF
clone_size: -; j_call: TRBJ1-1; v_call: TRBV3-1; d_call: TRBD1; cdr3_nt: TGTGCCAGCAGTCAACAGGGGAGGGGAACTGAAGCTTTCTTT; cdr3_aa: CASSQQGRGTEAFF
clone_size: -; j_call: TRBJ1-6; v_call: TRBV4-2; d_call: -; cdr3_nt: TGTGCCAGCAGCCAAGGGACCGAAAGGTCACCCCTCCACTTT; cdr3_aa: CASSQGTERSPLHF
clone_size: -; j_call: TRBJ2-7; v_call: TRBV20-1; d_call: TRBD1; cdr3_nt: TGCAGTGCTAGAGATTGGGGACAGGGGAGCGGCGAGCAGTACTTC; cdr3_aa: CSARDWGQGSGEQYF
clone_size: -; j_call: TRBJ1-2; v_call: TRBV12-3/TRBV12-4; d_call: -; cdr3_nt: TGTGCCAGCAGTTTGTCGGGTGACTATGGCTACACCTTC; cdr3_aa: CASSLSGDYGYTF
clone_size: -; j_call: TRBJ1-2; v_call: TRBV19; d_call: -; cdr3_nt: TGTGCCAGTAGCCCGAACCTAGGCGGTGGCTACACCTTC; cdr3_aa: CASSPNLGGGYTF
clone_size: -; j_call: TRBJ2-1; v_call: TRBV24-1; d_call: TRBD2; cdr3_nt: TGTGCCACCAGTGATTCGGGACTAGCGGATGACAATGAGCAGTTCTTC; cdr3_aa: CATSDSGLADDNEQFF
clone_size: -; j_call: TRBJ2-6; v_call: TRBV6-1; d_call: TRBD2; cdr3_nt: TGTGCCAGCAGTCCTAGCGGGAGCACTGGGGCCAACGTCCTGACTTTC; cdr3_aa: CASSPSGSTGANVLTF
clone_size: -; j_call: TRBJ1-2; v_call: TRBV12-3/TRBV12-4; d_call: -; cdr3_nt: TGTGCCAGCAGACCGGACACTCTCTATGGCTACACCTTC; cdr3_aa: CASRPDTLYGYTF
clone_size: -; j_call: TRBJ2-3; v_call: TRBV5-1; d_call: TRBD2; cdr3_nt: TGCGCCAGCAGCTTGGAGGGACTAGCGACAGATACGCAGTATTTT; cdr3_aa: CASSLEGLATDTQYF
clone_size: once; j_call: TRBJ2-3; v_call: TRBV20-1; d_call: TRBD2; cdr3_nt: TGCAGTGCTGCAGGGACTAGCGGGGTCCCTAGCACAGATACGCAGTATTTT; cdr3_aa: CSAAGTSGVPSTDTQYF
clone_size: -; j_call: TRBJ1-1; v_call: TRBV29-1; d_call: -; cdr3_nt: TGCAGCGTTGATAACCAGAACACTGAAGCTTTCTTT; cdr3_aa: CSVDNQNTEAFF
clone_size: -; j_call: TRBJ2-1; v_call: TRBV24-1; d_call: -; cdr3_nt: TGTGCCACCAGTGATTCTAAAGCGGACTCCTACAATGAGCAGTTCTTC; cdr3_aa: CATSDSKADSYNEQFF
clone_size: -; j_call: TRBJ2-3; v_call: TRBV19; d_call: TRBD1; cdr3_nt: TGTGCCAGTGGACAGGTCACAGATACGCAGTATTTT; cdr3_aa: CASGQVTDTQYF
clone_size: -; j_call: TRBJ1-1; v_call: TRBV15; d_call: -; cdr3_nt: TGTGCCACCAGCCCCCTCTTAGGACTGATGAACACTGAAGCTTTCTTT; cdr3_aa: CATSPLLGLMNTEAFF
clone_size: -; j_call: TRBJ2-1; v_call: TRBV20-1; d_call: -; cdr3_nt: TGCAGTGCTAGAAGGGGACCCTACAATGAGCAGTTCTTC; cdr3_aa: CSARRGPYNEQFF
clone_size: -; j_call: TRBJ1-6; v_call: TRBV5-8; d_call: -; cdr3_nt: TGTGCCAGCAGCTCATATCAATCCAGAGGCTCACCCCTCCACTTT; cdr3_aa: CASSSYQSRGSPLHF
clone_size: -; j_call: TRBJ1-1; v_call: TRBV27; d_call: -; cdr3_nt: TGTGCCAGCAGAAACAGGGCTCTGAACACTGAAGCTTTCTTT; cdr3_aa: CASRNRALNTEAFF
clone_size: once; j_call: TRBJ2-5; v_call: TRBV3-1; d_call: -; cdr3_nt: TGTGCCAGCAGCCAAGAGACGGAGGTGACCCAGTACTTC; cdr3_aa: CASSQETEVTQYF
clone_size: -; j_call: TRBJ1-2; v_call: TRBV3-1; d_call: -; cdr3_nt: TGTGCCAGCAGCCCCTTCGATGCGAGTGGTGGCTACACCTTC; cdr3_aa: CASSPFDASGGYTF
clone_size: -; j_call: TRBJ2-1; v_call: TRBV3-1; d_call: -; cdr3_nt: TGTGCCAGCAGCCCGAGCTTTCTCGGTACCTGGGGTGAGCAGTTCTTC; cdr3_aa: CASSPSFLGTWGEQFF
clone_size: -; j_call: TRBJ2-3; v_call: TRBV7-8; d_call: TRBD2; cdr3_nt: TGTGCCAGCACTTTCCCGGGAGGGGCAACCAATACGCAGTATTTT; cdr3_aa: CASTFPGGATNTQYF
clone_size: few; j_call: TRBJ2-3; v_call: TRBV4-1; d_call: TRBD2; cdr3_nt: TGCGCCAGCAGCTTAACCCTAGCGGGACGGTCAGATACGCAGTATTTT; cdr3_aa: CASSLTLAGRSDTQYF
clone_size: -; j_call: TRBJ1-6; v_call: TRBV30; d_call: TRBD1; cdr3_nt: TGTGCCTGGAGTGTTTATGGGACAGGGGGTCCACCCCTCCACTTT; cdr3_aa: CAWSVYGTGGPPLHF
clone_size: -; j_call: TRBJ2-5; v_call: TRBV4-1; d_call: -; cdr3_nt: TGCGCCAGCAGCAGACGGGATGTTTCCGAAGAGACCCAGTACTTC; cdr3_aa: CASSRRDVSEETQYF
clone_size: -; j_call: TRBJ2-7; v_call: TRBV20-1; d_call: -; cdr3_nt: TGCAGTGCCCCAAGGGGGTCCGAGCAGTACTTC; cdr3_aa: CSAPRGSEQYF
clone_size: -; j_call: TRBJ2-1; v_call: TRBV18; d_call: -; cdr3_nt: TGTGCCAGCTCACAGACGGGAAGCTCCTACAATGAGCAGTTCTTC; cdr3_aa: CASSQTGSSYNEQFF